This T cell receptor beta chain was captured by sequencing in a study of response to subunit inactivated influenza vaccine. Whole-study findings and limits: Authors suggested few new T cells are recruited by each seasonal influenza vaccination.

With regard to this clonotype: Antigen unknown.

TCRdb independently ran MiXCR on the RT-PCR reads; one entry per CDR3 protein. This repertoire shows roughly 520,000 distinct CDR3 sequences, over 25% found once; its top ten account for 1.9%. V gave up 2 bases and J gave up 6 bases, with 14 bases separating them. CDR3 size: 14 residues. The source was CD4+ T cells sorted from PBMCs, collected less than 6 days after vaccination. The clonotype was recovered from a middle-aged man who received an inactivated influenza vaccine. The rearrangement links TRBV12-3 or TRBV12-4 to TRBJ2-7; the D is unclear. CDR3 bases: TGTGCCAGCAGTTTAATGGGCCGAGGCGGCGAGCAGTACTTC. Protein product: CASSLMGRGGEQYF.